Listed below are T cell receptor beta chains from one sample, sequenced in a study of T cell responses to AZD1222 COVID-19 vaccine. The method was immunoSEQ multiplex PCR; TCRdb's version includes in-frame clones alone and lacks a portion of them. The table records about 270,000 clones, 90% to 95% of them present only once. The sample in question was peripheral blood, obtained 28 days after the second AZD1222 dose. These receptors were obtained from an adult who received the AZD1222 COVID-19 vaccine. Both conserved end residues are part of each CDR3. Size tells how often a clone was seen (once, few, many) or the class of an expanded clone, and some rows leave it out.

cdr3_aa cdr3_length clone_size j_call v_call
CASSPGQADGYTF 13 - TRBJ1-2 TRBV18
CSVGQGRGNTIYF 13 - TRBJ1-3 TRBV29-1
CASSLGGRGPEAFF 14 - TRBJ1-1 TRBV6-5
CASSVTSGRVDTQYF 15 - TRBJ2-3 TRBV7-2
CASSQGKATYGYTF 14 - TRBJ1-2 TRBV3-1/TRBV3-2
CASSWTATRAEAFF 14 many TRBJ1-1 TRBV19
CASSPTDWWNTEAFF 15 - TRBJ1-1 TRBV9
CAISDPGAGTNEQFF 15 - TRBJ2-1 TRBV10-3
CASSTSGGGDTQYF 14 - TRBJ2-3 TRBV28
CASRTSSGNTIYF 13 - TRBJ1-3 TRBV2
CASSLGQVGKTQYF 14 - TRBJ2-5 TRBV11-2
CASSPSGGSYEQYF 14 - TRBJ2-7 TRBV28
CASSKRESSYEQYF 14 - TRBJ2-7 TRBV27
CASSPLDLRFSYEQYF 16 - TRBJ2-7 TRBV18
CASSLNARGGHNEQFF 16 once TRBJ2-1 TRBV7-9
CASSKEGERNGYTF 14 - TRBJ1-2 TRBV2
CASRDRPYGKNIQYF 15 - TRBJ2-4 TRBV19
CASSYRTDTQYF 12 - TRBJ2-3 TRBV6-2/TRBV6-3
CASSLVREANTGELFF 16 - TRBJ2-2 TRBV7-6
CASSQRANRGYTF 13 - TRBJ1-2 TRBV6-5
CASSQDPSSYEQYF 14 - TRBJ2-7 TRBV4-3
CASSPPGLAGNTGELFF 17 - TRBJ2-2 TRBV18
CASSLVGGNTEAFF 14 - TRBJ1-1 TRBV5-1
CASTAGLVSPLHF 13 - TRBJ1-6 TRBV28
CASSLVGQKNSPLHF 15 - TRBJ1-6 TRBV5-1
CASSQKSGMREQYF 14 once TRBJ2-7 TRBV4-2
CASSSSSGDNYGYTF 15 once TRBJ1-2 TRBV4-2
CASSQARRTGGKNTEAFF 18 - TRBJ1-1 TRBV3-1/TRBV3-2
CASSQVNEKLFF 12 - TRBJ1-4 TRBV3-1/TRBV3-2
CASSQAGDYGYTF 13 - TRBJ1-2 TRBV3-1/TRBV3-2
CSVVGFTDTQYF 12 - TRBJ2-3 TRBV29-1
CATSDSTGTPNTGELFF 17 - TRBJ2-2 TRBV24-1
CASSATGGEQPQHF 14 - TRBJ1-5 TRBV2
CASSGQKGEKLFF 13 - TRBJ1-4 TRBV2
CASSQPAGLAGVTRGTGELFF 21 - TRBJ2-2 TRBV4-1
CASSSGLLGTGELFF 15 - TRBJ2-2 TRBV7-2
CASSFRDRDREQYF 14 - TRBJ2-7 TRBV10-1
CASSLDRDGNTIYF 14 - TRBJ1-3 TRBV6-6
CASSVGGTSGFLEQFF 16 - TRBJ2-1 TRBV9
CASGPAGETTGELFF 15 - TRBJ2-2 TRBV28
CSVTGTQYEQYF 12 - TRBJ2-7 TRBV29-1
CASSQSGTGSSYEQYF 16 - TRBJ2-7 TRBV4-1
CSVAGGGYTF 10 once TRBJ1-2 TRBV29-1
CASGQLAGGPGTGELFF 17 - TRBJ2-2 TRBV11-3
CASSRQGANSYEQYF 15 - TRBJ2-7 TRBV5-5
CASSLSLVTGWEQYF 15 - TRBJ2-7 TRBV7-2
CASSVKPGGNTIYF 14 once TRBJ1-3 TRBV9
CASSPLSRDSVGEKLFF 17 - TRBJ1-4 TRBV7-9
CASSETNQPLHF 12 - TRBJ1-6 TRBV9
CASTEQGAPQPQHF 14 - TRBJ1-5 TRBV19
CASEWLAGGNEQFF 14 - TRBJ2-1 TRBV2
CASSQDRGIYSPLHF 15 - TRBJ1-6 TRBV4-1
CASAKRDRGYEQYF 14 once TRBJ2-7 TRBV19
CASSLEVTRVTDTQYF 16 - TRBJ2-3 TRBV5-1
CASSEWSKTEAFF 13 - TRBJ1-1 TRBV25-1
CASSLSTGHTGELFF 15 once TRBJ2-2 TRBV5-1
CAISEWTGESNYGYTF 16 few TRBJ1-2 TRBV10-3